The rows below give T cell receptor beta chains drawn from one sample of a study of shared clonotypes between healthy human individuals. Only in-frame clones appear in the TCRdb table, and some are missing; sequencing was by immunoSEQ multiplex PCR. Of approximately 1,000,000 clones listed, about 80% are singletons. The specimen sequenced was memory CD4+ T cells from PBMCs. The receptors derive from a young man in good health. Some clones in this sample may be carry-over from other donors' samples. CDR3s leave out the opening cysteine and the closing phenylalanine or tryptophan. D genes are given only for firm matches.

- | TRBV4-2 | ASSLEGAGIDSYNEQF
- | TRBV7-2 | ASSFAPRGNTEAF
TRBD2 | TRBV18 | ASSPLAGVLTGELF
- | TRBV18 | ASSWGAQNEAF
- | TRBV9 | ASSVVDAGSDTQY
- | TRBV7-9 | ASSLVGRDE
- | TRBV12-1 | ASSLNPPGQVDTEAF
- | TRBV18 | ASSPGATGPYEQY
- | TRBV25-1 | ASSLPRQNEAF
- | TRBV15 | ATSLDRQNTEAF
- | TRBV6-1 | ASSGWKNTGELF
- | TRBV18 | ASSPPSSSIYGYT
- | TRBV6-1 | ASSVSGSPSYEQY
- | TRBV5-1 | ASSLEGYEQY
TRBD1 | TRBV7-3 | ASSLGQGMTEAF
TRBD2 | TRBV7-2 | ASSTRRGSYEQY
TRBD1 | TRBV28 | ASSLRGQGDGYT
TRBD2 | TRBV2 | ASIQTSGSLTGELF
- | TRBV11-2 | ASSLRDTYNEQF
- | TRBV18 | ASSPQATANTGELF
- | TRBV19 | ASNNIGLGLGYT
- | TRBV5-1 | ASSSGSTDTQY
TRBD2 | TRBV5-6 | ASSLRSSGSRTGELF
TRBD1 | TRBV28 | ASSLVGQGNYNSPLH
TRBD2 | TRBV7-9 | ASSLVSGTKSNEQF
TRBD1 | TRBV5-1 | ASSLNLTGTGVIICNQPQH
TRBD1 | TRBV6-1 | ASRRQGVNTGELF
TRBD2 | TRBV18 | ASQTTRGGYEQY
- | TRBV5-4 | ASSLQGSGSPLH
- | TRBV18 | ASSPGSSNQPQH
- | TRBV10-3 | AIRDRGRGVNEKLF
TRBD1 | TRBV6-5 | ASSRTGVYEQY
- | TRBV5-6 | ASSLEDTQY
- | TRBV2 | ASTGLRWTEAF
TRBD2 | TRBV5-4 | ASSYEAGGRTDTQY
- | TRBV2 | ASRVDSYEAF
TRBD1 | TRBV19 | ASRDPGGLNTEAF
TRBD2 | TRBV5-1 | ASSRAGVSYNEQF
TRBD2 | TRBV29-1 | SVGRVASSGTYEQY
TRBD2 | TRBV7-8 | ASISSSGNYNEQF
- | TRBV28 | ASTIRGYGYT